A selection of T cell receptor beta chains follows, all from one sample in a study of molecular identifiers for immune sequencing clone quantification. TCRdb recomputed calls from the PCR reads with MiXCR, one row per CDR3 protein. The sample includes hundreds of thousands of distinct CDR3 sequences, about 25% of them seen just once. The sample consisted of naive CD8+ T cells from blood, with Jurkat cell RNA spiked in. The receptors originated from a human donor in good health. Some libraries in this study had Jurkat cell RNA spiked in. Both conserved end residues are part of each CDR3. Only some rows state a clone size, as once, few, many or a class for expanded clones.

size: .; V: TRBV29-1; J: TRBJ2-1; CDR3: CSVEGLAGTGDSYNEQFF
size: few; V: TRBV15; J: TRBJ2-7; CDR3: CATSTTTTGSAYEQYF
size: few; V: TRBV19; J: TRBJ2-1; CDR3: CASSIRGIYNEQFF
size: many; V: TRBV29-1; J: TRBJ1-2; CDR3: CSVGQVYYGYTF
size: many; V: TRBV9; J: TRBJ2-3; CDR3: CASSVEGSTDTQYF
size: few; V: TRBV20-1; J: TRBJ2-3; CDR3: CSAGLAGSLRADTQYF
size: few; V: TRBV4-3; J: TRBJ1-4; CDR3: CASSQNKRGALSNEKLFF
size: .; V: TRBV4-2; J: TRBJ2-1; CDR3: CASSQRLAGGPYNEQFF
size: once; V: TRBV3-1; J: TRBJ2-3; CDR3: CASSRRGIDTQYF
size: .; V: TRBV5-5; J: TRBJ1-4; CDR3: CASSLQAMGEKLFF
size: many; V: TRBV30; J: TRBJ2-7; CDR3: CAWRYRGLREQYF
size: few; V: TRBV13; J: TRBJ2-7; CDR3: CASSLNQGRDEQYF
size: few; V: TRBV7-9; J: TRBJ2-7; CDR3: CASSPLTVYEQYF
size: .; V: TRBV4-1; J: TRBJ1-3; CDR3: CASSQVPGAGGNTIYF
size: few; V: TRBV5-1; J: TRBJ2-7; CDR3: CASSSLPSDEQYF
size: .; V: TRBV9; J: TRBJ1-1; CDR3: CARSRGGETEAFF
size: .; V: TRBV4-1; J: TRBJ1-4; CDR3: CASSQDEDRVNEKLFF
size: many; V: TRBV7-9; J: TRBJ2-1; CDR3: CASSSGTGYNEQFF
size: many; V: TRBV19; J: TRBJ2-7; CDR3: CASSIGAEQYF
size: many; V: TRBV4-1; J: TRBJ2-5; CDR3: CASSQPPQGYQETQYF
size: few; V: TRBV6-5; J: TRBJ2-7; CDR3: CASRSGTPYEQYF
size: .; V: TRBV20-1; J: TRBJ2-1; CDR3: CSARDGREKSYNEQFF
size: few; V: TRBV4-3; J: TRBJ1-1; CDR3: CASSREKGQEKAFF
size: few; V: TRBV6-2/TRBV6-3; J: TRBJ1-1; CDR3: CASSWRVNTEAFF
size: few; V: TRBV4-3; J: TRBJ2-3; CDR3: CASSQAPGGLTDTQYF
size: many; V: TRBV28; J: TRBJ2-7; CDR3: CASSSPAYEQYF
size: .; V: TRBV4-3; J: TRBJ1-1; CDR3: CASSQDLGGAGTEAFF
size: .; V: TRBV28; J: TRBJ1-5; CDR3: CASSGRVDSNQPQHF
size: .; V: TRBV6-6; J: TRBJ1-1; CDR3: CASSLTTGTPNTEAFF
size: .; V: TRBV5-6; J: TRBJ2-7; CDR3: CASSQSAGEQYF
size: many; V: TRBV12-3/TRBV12-4; J: TRBJ2-4; CDR3: CASRDSFDIQYF